This TCR beta chain originates from a study of blood T cell repertoires in COVID-19. The germline gives CDR1 LNHDA, CDR2 SQIVND (reference sequence). Between the trimmed V and J ends, which lost 10 bases and 3 bases, there was a span of 4 bases. The CDR3 spans 9 residues. Assay used: immunoSEQ multiplex PCR; TCRdb lists only in-frame clones, some missing. The table includes 300,000 or so clones, roughly nine tenths detected once. Seattle enrolled patients during active infection and tracked them longitudinally. V is TRBV19 and J is TRBJ2-7; D gene ambiguous. The sequence came from a woman in her 30s with COVID-19, enrolled during active disease. The specimen sequenced was peripheral blood. In DNA, the CDR3 is TGTGCCAACTACTACGAGCAGTACTTC. Residues: CANYYEQYF.